This T cell receptor (beta chain) was captured by sequencing in a study of PD-1 blockade in classical Hodgkin lymphoma. Study observations and caveats: The baseline diversity of complete responders showed similarity to that of newly diagnosed patients. According to reports, newly diagnosed patients had lower baseline TCR diversity than healthy donors, and relapsed/refractory patients had lower baseline TCR diversity still.

Only in-frame clones appear in the TCRdb table, and some are missing; sequencing was by immunoSEQ multiplex PCR. The table records 40,000 to 55,000 clones, around 80% of them present only once. Trimming stripped 5 bases from V and 9 bases from J, with 11 bases between. Germline V gene sequence: CDR1 MNHEY, CDR2 SMNVEV (reference sequence). The CDR3 is 11 amino acids. In the case of this clone: Its antigen is currently unknown.

Time point denoted: cycle 4 day 1 (C4D1), after less than seven weeks of nivolumab. Patients all relapsed after autologous stem cell transplantation, and there was variation in brentuximab vedotin exposure. Reported best responses ranged across complete response, partial response or progressive disease. The sequence was obtained from a human donor with classical Hodgkin lymphoma. Sequencing was performed on peripheral blood mononuclear cells (PBMCs), taken before the fourth cycle of nivolumab. This chain uses TRBV27 with TRBJ2-7, with D perhaps TRBD1 or TRBD2 (6 bases each). CDR3 region: CASSLGGRQYF. The CDR3, as DNA: TGTGCCAGCAGTCTAGGGGGGAGGCAGTACTTC.